Listed here is a single T cell receptor (beta chain). Its target is not known. This sample is part of a study of CD8 T cells in ankylosing spondylitis. For TCR beta, libraries came from quantitative 5'-RACE with molecular barcodes. TCRdb reprocessed the 5' RACE reads with MiXCR, giving one entry per CDR3 protein. Among 220,000 or so distinct CDR3 sequences, 15% to 20% were seen once, and the ten largest hold approximately 46%. The study, taken as a whole, reports: Some of these motif variants have turned up before, in reports on reactive arthritis synovial fluid and blood. In ankylosing spondylitis blood, a motif of eight highly homologous TCR beta variants appeared characteristic.

CDR3 length: 15 residues. Germline loops: CDR1 SGHAT, CDR2 FQDESV (reference sequence). Trimming cost V 5 bases and J 7 bases; bases outside gene matches: 10. This receptor was taken from a male donor with ankylosing spondylitis. The gene calls are TRBV11-1 and TRBJ2-7; 11 bases are a match to TRBD1. The sample consisted of blood, either unsorted or a sorted T cell fraction (not recorded which). The CDR3 loop is CASSPGQGALNEQYF. The CDR3 nucleotides are TGTGCCAGCAGCCCCGGACAGGGGGCGCTAAATGAGCAGTACTTC.